This T cell receptor beta chain was sequenced for a study of T-cell reconstitution after alpha-beta-depleted transplantation in children. Study-level findings and limits: Several hundred rapidly expanded clones from non-depleted graft cells reportedly supplied alpha-beta T cells about two months post-transplant. High day-60 TCRbeta diversity in some patients came from surviving recipient T cells and thymic progenitors. T-cell counts and diversity were attributed mostly to newly produced T cells one year after transplant.

The J segment lost 14 bases and the V segment lost 5 bases, leaving 14 bases of the junction unmatched. The CDR3 length is 14 residues. CDR1 and CDR2 from the germline V gene are SGHVS and FQNEAQ. This clonotype was counted ten times or more. The antigen remains unidentified. Molecular barcoding with unique molecular identifiers was used for the TCRbeta library. Via MiXCR, TCRdb re-called the PCR reads, giving one row per CDR3 protein. The top ten hold under 15% of the sample, which has about 70,000 distinct CDR3 sequences, roughly a tenth seen once. This clonotype originated in a boy aged 5 to 17 with acute myeloid leukemia, due to receive a stem cell transplant. This sample comprised PBMCs, obtained before TCRalphabeta/CD19-depleted stem cell transplant. The chain links TRBV7-8 to TRBJ2-1; the match to TRBD2 covers 8 bases. The CDR3 coding sequence is TGTGCCAGCAGCCAAGGGAGCGGGGGATCCCGGAAGTTCTTC. Its translation is CASSQGSGGSRKFF.